The source of this T cell receptor beta chain is a study of CD8 T cells in ankylosing spondylitis. This clonotype was observed many times. What it binds is not known. Scientists made TCR beta libraries using quantitative 5'-RACE with molecular barcodes. Using its own MiXCR run on the 5' RACE reads, TCRdb lists one record per CDR3 protein. This sample has more than 200,000 distinct CDR3 sequences; under 30% occur once, and the top ten carry 0.61%. Study outcomes and limitations: With a CD8+ phenotype, disease-linked clones were relatively rare in peripheral blood.

This CDR3 has 13 residues. Germline V lookup: CDR1 SGHTA, CDR2 FQGTGA. The V gene lost 4 bases and the J gene lost 13 bases, with 20 bases spanning the gap. The V and J genes are TRBV7-3 and TRBJ2-7, with D possibly called TRBD1 or TRBD2 (5 bases each). The sequence derives from a male donor with ankylosing spondylitis or in good health (not recorded which). Sequenced: blood, either unsorted or a sorted T cell fraction (not recorded which). CDR3 DNA: TGTGCCAGCAGCTCCGGTATCGGGACGGAAAAATACTTC. Translated, it gives CASSSGIGTEKYF. Variable domain in full (rest from reference TRBV7-3 and TRBJ2-7): GAGVSQTPSNKVTEKGKYVELRCDPISGHTALYWYRQSLGQGPEFLIYFQGTGAADDSGLPNDRFFAVRPEGSVSTLKIQRTERGDSAVYLCASSSGIGTEKYFGPGTRLTVT.